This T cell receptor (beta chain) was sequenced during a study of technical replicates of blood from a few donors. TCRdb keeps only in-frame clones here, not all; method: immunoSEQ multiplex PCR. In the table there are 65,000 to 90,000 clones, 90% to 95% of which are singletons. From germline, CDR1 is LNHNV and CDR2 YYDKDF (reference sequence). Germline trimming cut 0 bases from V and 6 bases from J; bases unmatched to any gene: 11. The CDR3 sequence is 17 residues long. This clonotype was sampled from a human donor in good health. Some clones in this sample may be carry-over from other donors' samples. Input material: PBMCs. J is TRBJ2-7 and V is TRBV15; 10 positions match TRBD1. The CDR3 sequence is CATSRDKGDRGLGEQYF. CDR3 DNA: TGTGCCACCAGCAGAGATAAGGGGGACAGGGGCTTAGGCGAGCAGTACTTC.